Presented here are 16 T cell receptor beta chains from one specimen sequenced in a study of blood T cells in healthy people across ages. A second PCR of 7 to 11 cycles used a sample-barcoded 5' primer and a J-beta primer mix. Via MiXCR, TCRdb re-called the 5' RACE reads, giving one row per CDR3 protein. The data contain 800,000 to 950,000 distinct CDR3 sequences, roughly 50% of them seen just once; the ten biggest clones take up around an eighth. The sequenced material came from blood. Receptors originate from a young man in good health.

The rearrangement joins TRBV20-1 to TRBJ1-1; 9 positions match TRBD1. V was pared by 6 bases and J by 6 bases, with 5 bases of the junction left unmatched. This CDR3 is built from 12 residues. Germline CDR1 DFQATT, CDR2 SNEGSKA (reference sequence). The CDR3 DNA follows: TGCAGTGCAAGACAGGGGGACCCTGAAGCTTTCTTT. It codes for CSARQGDPEAFF.

This clonotype was observed a handful of times. The chain links TRBV4-2 to TRBJ2-1; TRBD1 is a possible D gene (7 bases). With 3 bases removed from V and 6 bases from J, the gap between germline ends came to 15 bases. The germline V gene has CDR1 LGHNA and CDR2 YNFKEQ. The CDR3 is made up of 15 amino acids. CDR3 in amino acids: CASSQDRQGGNEQFF. For the CDR3, the DNA is TGTGCCAGCAGCCAGGATAGACAGGGAGGCAATGAGCAGTTCTTC.

The chain links TRBV7-2 to TRBJ2-3, with 12 bases fitting TRBD1. V lost 0 bases, J lost 2 bases, and 6 bases stayed unmatched. Germline assignment: CDR1 SGHTA and CDR2 FQGNSA. This CDR3 contains 18 residues. The CDR3 DNA reads as TGTGCCAGCAGCTTAGCCGGGACAGGGGGCTTAGACACAGATACGCAGTATTTT. This sequence encodes CASSLAGTGGLDTDTQYF.

The genes are TRBV24-1 and TRBJ2-1, with TRBD2 identical over 10 bases. The V gene's germline CDR1 is KGHDR and CDR2 SFDVKD. The CDR3 spans 16 residues. V shed 4 bases and J 2 bases; nucleotides not matched to a gene: 4. The CDR3 DNA reads as TGTGCCACCAGTGACTCAGGGACTAGCGCCTACAATGAGCAGTTCTTC. It is translated as CATSDSGTSAYNEQFF.

Comment on this clonotype: A much larger clone is a single base away; this may be a read error. The V gene is TRBV4-1, the J gene TRBJ1-1; 8 bases line up with TRBD1. V shed 11 bases and J 5 bases; nucleotides not matched to a gene: 10. Germline values: CDR1 MGHRA, CDR2 YSYEKL. The CDR3 covers 13 residues. CDR3 sequence: CAGQDRVGTEAFF. The CDR3 coding sequence is TGCGCCGGCCAGGACAGGGTGGGTACTGAAGCTTTCTTT.

The chain has TRBV4-3 and TRBJ2-2; no firm D call. Germline V gene sequence: CDR1 LGHNA, CDR2 YSLEER. The CDR3 consists of 13 residues. V was pared by 0 bases and J by 6 bases, with 5 bases between. CDR3 DNA sequence: TGCGCCAGCAGCCAAGAAACGGCCGGGGAGCTGTTTTTT. Protein: CASSQETAGELFF.

This clonotype was picked up one time. This chain connects TRBV6-6 to TRBJ1-1, with unresolved D. Per germline, CDR1 MNHNY and CDR2 SVGAGI (reference sequence). This CDR3 comprises 15 residues. Trimming stripped 2 bases from V and 4 bases from J, with 14 bases between. The CDR3 spells CASSYGPGTGTEAFF. CDR3 coding DNA: TGTGCCAGCAGTTACGGACCGGGTACTGGCACTGAAGCTTTCTTT.

The V call is TRBV6-4, the J call TRBJ1-1; D perhaps matches TRBD1 (5 bases). CDR1 is MRHNA and CDR2 is SNTAGT in the germline V gene. Deletions cut 0 bases from V and 12 bases from J, with 14 bases between. The CDR3 has 13 residues. The chain's CDR3 is CASSDSAQGASFF. The CDR3 nucleotides read TGTGCCAGCAGTGACTCGGCTCAGGGAGCATCTTTCTTT.

V is TRBV20-1 and J is TRBJ2-5; 9 nucleotides line up with TRBD1. Germline V gene data show CDR1 as DFQATT and CDR2 as SNEGSKA (reference sequence). J lost 1 base, V lost 6 bases, and 6 bases had no gene match. The CDR3 runs 14 residues. Here the CDR3 reads CSAAGTGSQETQYF. The CDR3, as DNA: TGCAGTGCCGCCGGGACAGGGTCCCAAGAGACCCAGTACTTC.

In the case of this clonotype: Germline and junction disagree at one end, which may indicate a read error. The DNA for the CDR3 is TGTGCCATCCCGGGGGGCTCGAACACCGGGGAGCGGTTTTTT. This translates into CAIPGGSNTGERFF. The chain uses TRBV28 and TRBJ2-2; possible D gene TRBD2, 7 bases. Germline CDR1 reads MDHEN; CDR2 reads SYDVKM. The CDR3 consists of 14 residues.

This clonotype was detected many times. The gene calls are TRBV10-3 and TRBJ2-7, with 8 nucleotides matching TRBD1. The junction had 10 bases not matched to a gene; V was cut back by 8 bases and J by 4 bases. The CDR3 runs 14 residues. Germline V gene lookup returns CDR1 ENHRY and CDR2 SYGVKD. The CDR3 coding sequence is TGTGCCATCGGCCAGGGGGCAACTAATTACGAGCAGTACTTC. Translating it yields CAIGQGATNYEQYF.

V usage is TRBV4-1 and J usage is TRBJ1-2, with D tentatively TRBD1 (5 bases). The CDR3 length is 16 residues. Germline V gene lookup returns CDR1 MGHRA and CDR2 YSYEKL. V was pared by 5 bases and J by 7 bases, with 23 bases between. CDR3 in amino acids: CASSGPGRTRSTGYTF. The DNA for the CDR3 is TGCGCCAGCAGCGGTCCGGGACGGACTAGGTCAACTGGCTACACCTTC.

This clonotype was detected a few times. Here the CDR3 reads CASSPSRTGPYGYTF. For the CDR3, the DNA is TGTGCCAGCAGCCCTAGCCGGACGGGGCCTTATGGCTACACCTTC. This chain connects TRBV12-3 or TRBV12-4 to TRBJ1-2, with D tentatively TRBD1 (5 bases). The CDR3 extends over 15 amino acids. Between the trimmed V and J ends, which lost 6 bases and 5 bases, there was a span of 19 bases.

The chain combines TRBV20-1 with TRBJ2-7; D call uncertain. This CDR3 has 13 residues. Trimming stripped 1 base from V and 4 bases from J, with 11 bases between. Per the germline V gene, CDR1 is DFQATT and CDR2 is SNEGSKA (reference sequence). The CDR3: CSARGLGFYEQYF. The CDR3 nucleotides read TGCAGTGCTAGAGGATTGGGATTTTACGAGCAGTACTTC.

The DNA of the CDR3 is TGCAGTGCAGGCGCCACCCCAGATACGCAGTATTTT. Amino acids: CSAGATPDTQYF. J is TRBJ2-3 and V is TRBV20-1; unclear D gene. V lost 6 bases to trimming and J lost 4 bases, with 11 bases between them. CDR3 size: 12 residues. Germline V CDR1 and CDR2: DFQATT, SNEGSKA (reference sequence).

This clonotype was detected only a few times. V and J are TRBV7-2 and TRBJ2-3; TRBD2 agrees at 10 bases. This CDR3 comprises 15 residues. Germline assignment: CDR1 SGHTA and CDR2 FQGNSA. With 4 bases clipped from V and 6 bases from J, the junction kept 7 bases outside the gene matches. This chain's CDR3 is CASSSQRGGHDTQYF. The CDR3 nucleotides are TGTGCCAGCAGCTCACAGCGGGGGGGCCACGATACGCAGTATTTT.